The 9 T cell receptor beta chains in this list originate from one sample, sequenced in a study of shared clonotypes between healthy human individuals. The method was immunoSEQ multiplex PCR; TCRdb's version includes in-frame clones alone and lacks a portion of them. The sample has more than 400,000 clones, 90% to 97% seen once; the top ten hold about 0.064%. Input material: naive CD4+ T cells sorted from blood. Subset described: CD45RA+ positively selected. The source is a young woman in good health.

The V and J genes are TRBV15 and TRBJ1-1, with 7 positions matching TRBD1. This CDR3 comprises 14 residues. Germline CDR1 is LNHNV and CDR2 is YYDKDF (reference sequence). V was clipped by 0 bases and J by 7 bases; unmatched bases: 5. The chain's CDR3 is CATSREGWDSEAFF. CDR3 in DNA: TGTGCCACCAGCAGAGAGGGGTGGGACAGTGAAGCTTTCTTT.

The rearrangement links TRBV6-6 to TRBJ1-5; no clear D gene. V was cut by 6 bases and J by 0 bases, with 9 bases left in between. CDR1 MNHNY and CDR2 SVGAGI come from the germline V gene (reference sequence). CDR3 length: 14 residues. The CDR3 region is CASRSIYSNQPQHF. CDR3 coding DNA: TGTGCCAGCAGATCCATTTATAGCAATCAGCCCCAGCATTTT.

The CDR3 sequence: CASSSQPTGGYTEAFF. The CDR3 DNA is TGCGCCAGCAGCTCTCAACCCACAGGGGGGTACACTGAAGCTTTCTTT. The chain is built from TRBV5-1 and TRBJ1-1; TRBD1 matches 8 bases. V was clipped by 3 bases and J by 3 bases; unmatched bases: 10. The CDR3 loop spans 16 amino acids. The germline CDR1 and CDR2 sequences are SGHRS and YFSETQ.

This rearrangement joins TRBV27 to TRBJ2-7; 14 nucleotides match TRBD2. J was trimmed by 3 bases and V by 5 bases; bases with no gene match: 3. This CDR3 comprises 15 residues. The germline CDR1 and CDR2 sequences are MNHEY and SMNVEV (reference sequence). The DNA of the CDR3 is TGTGCCAGCAGTCTAGGACTAGCGGGAGGCTACGAGCAGTACTTC. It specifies CASSLGLAGGYEQYF.

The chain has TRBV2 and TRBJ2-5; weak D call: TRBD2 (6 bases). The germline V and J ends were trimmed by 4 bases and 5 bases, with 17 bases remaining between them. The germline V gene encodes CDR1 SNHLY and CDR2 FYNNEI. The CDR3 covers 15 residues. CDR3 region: CASSGGSSGGETQYF. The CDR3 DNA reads TGTGCCAGCAGTGGAGGGTCCTCAGGAGGGGAGACCCAGTACTTC. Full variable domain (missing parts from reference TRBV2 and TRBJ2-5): EPEVTQTPSHQVTQMGQEVILRCVPISNHLYFYWYRQILGQKVEFLVSFYNNEISEKSEIFDDQFSVERPDGSNFTLKIRSTKLEDSAMYFCASSGGSSGGETQYFGPGTRLLVL.

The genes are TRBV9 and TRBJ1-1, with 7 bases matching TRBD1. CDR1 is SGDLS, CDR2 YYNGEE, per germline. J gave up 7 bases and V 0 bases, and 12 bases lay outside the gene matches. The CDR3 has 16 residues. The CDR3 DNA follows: TGTGCCAGCAGCGTAGATGGGCGGGGACAGATCGGTGAAGCTTTCTTT. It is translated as CASSVDGRGQIGEAFF.

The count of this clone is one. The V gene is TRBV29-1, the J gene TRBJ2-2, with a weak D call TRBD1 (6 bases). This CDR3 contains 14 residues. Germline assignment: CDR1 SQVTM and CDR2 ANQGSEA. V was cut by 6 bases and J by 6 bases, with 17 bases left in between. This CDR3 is CSVQGRARSGELFF. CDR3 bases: TGCAGCGTCCAGGGGCGGGCGCGCTCCGGGGAGCTGTTTTTT.

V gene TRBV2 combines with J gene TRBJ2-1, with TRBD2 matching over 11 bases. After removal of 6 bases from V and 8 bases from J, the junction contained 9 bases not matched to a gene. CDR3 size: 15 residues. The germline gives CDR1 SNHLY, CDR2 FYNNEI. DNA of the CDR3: TGTGCCAGCAGGAGGACTAGCGGGCCCAGGGATGAGCAGTTCTTC. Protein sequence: CASRRTSGPRDEQFF.

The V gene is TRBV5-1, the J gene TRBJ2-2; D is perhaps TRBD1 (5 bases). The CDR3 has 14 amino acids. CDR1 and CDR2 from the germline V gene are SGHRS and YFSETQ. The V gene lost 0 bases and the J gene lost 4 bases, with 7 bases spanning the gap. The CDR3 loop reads CASSLGTPTGELFF. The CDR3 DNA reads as TGCGCCAGCAGCTTGGGGACACCCACCGGGGAGCTGTTTTTT.